The 20 T cell receptor beta chains below were found in one sample sequenced in a study of shared clonotypes between healthy human individuals. Naive CD8 isolation took CD45RO-negative cells positively selected for CCR7 and excluded terminally differentiated effector memory CD45RA+ cells. Profiling relied on immunoSEQ multiplex PCR, and the TCRdb table lists in-frame clones only, not all of them. In the table there are 2 million or so clones, just under 95% of which are singletons. Sequencing was performed on naive CD8+ T cells sorted from blood. These receptors all stem from a man aged 18-30 years in good health.

The chain couples TRBV27 to TRBJ1-5; D call uncertain. The CDR3 sequence is 14 residues long. The V gene lost 6 bases and the J gene lost 4 bases, with 13 bases spanning the gap. Germline-derived CDR1 and CDR2 are MNHEY and SMNVEV (reference sequence). This chain's CDR3 is CASRPGVLNQPQHF. The CDR3 DNA reads as TGTGCCAGCAGGCCCGGGGTGTTAAATCAGCCCCAGCATTTT.

The chain employs TRBV6-5 and TRBJ2-1; D perhaps matches TRBD1 (5 bases). Germline CDR1 is MNHEY and CDR2 is SVGAGI. CDR3 length equals 16 residues. V gave up 0 bases and J gave up 4 bases, with 13 bases separating them. The CDR3 DNA reads TGTGCCAGCAGTTACTCGACCCAAACAGGATACAATGAGCAGTTCTTC. As protein: CASSYSTQTGYNEQFF.

This chain connects TRBV5-1 to TRBJ2-2, with D unresolved. The CDR3 has 16 amino acids. Looked up from germline, CDR1 is SGHRS and CDR2 is YFSETQ. Trimming left V 7 bases short and J 5 bases short, with 21 bases between. The CDR3: CASFIMERTGTGELFF. CDR3 bases: TGCGCCAGCTTCATTATGGAGAGGACCGGGACCGGGGAGCTGTTTTTT.

In this sample, this clone turned up once. Other DNA sequences in the sample encode the same CDR3. In nucleotides, the CDR3 is TGTGCCAGCAGTCTCCGACAGGCCAATCAGCCCCAGCATTTT. This encodes CASSLRQANQPQHF. This chain joins TRBV27 and TRBJ1-5, with D maybe TRBD1 (6 bases). The CDR3 is 14 residues long. Germline V gene data show CDR1 as MNHEY and CDR2 as SMNVEV (reference sequence). Trimming stripped 5 bases from V and 3 bases from J, with 11 bases between.

The chain recombines TRBV19 with TRBJ2-2; 9 bases line up with TRBD1. The CDR3 is 14 amino acids. The germline CDR1 and CDR2 sequences are LNHDA and SQIVND (reference sequence). Losses at the gene ends were 5 bases for V and 7 bases for J; bases not matched to a gene: 5. CDR3: CASSSGTGYGELFF. The CDR3 DNA sequence: TGTGCCAGTAGTTCCGGGACAGGGTACGGGGAGCTGTTTTTT.

The genes are TRBV10-3 and TRBJ2-2; TRBD2 might be the D (5 bases). The germline V gene encodes CDR1 ENHRY and CDR2 SYGVKD. The CDR3 is made up of 15 amino acids. The V and J ends lost 3 bases and 4 bases respectively, with 12 bases between them. CDR3 sequence: CAISEGGRFTGELFF. The CDR3 DNA reads as TGTGCCATCAGTGAAGGAGGACGGTTCACCGGGGAGCTGTTTTTT.

The chain combines TRBV2 with TRBJ2-5, with D tentatively TRBD2 (5 bases). V lost 5 bases to trimming and J lost 4 bases, with 11 bases between them. CDR1 and CDR2 (germline): SNHLY, FYNNEI. The CDR3 totals 13 residues. The chain's CDR3 is CASSLLVGETQYF. As DNA, the CDR3 is TGTGCCAGCAGTCTACTAGTTGGAGAGACCCAGTACTTC.

This clone has only a few counts. The rearrangement joins TRBV30 to TRBJ2-5; TRBD2 matches 10 bases. The CDR3 loop spans 15 amino acids. V lost 2 bases, J lost 5 bases, and 8 bases stayed unmatched. The germline gives CDR1 GTSNPN, CDR2 SVGIG (reference sequence). The CDR3: CAWSQRGGPRETQYF. Here the CDR3 DNA reads TGTGCCTGGAGTCAGCGGGGGGGCCCTAGGGAGACCCAGTACTTC.

The chain carries TRBV29-1 and TRBJ1-1; D is undetermined. Germline V gene data show CDR1 as SQVTM and CDR2 as ANQGSEA. The CDR3 length is 12 residues. V lost 7 bases, J lost 0 bases, and 9 bases lay in between. The CDR3 loop is CSAFGMNTEAFF. CDR3 DNA: TGCAGCGCTTTTGGGATGAACACTGAAGCTTTCTTT.

This chain connects TRBV11-2 to TRBJ2-4; D possibly corresponds to TRBD1 (5 bases). Germline V gives CDR1 SGHAT, CDR2 FQNNGV. Trimming pared 5 bases from V and 3 bases from J, leaving 23 bases between. The CDR3 is made up of 18 amino acids. The CDR3 coding sequence is TGTGCCAGCAGCCCCCATCCGGCGGCAGGGAAGGACAAAAACATTCAGTACTTC. Translation gives CASSPHPAAGKDKNIQYF. Complete variable domain (other parts from reference TRBV11-2 and TRBJ2-4): EAGVAQSPRYKIIEKRQSVAFWCNPISGHATLYWYQQILGQGPKLLIQFQNNGVVDDSQLPKDRFSAERLKGVDSTLKIQPAKLEDSAVYLCASSPHPAAGKDKNIQYFGAGTRLSVL.

The chain links TRBV19 to TRBJ1-1; the D gene is possibly TRBD1 (5 bases). CDR3 length: 13 residues. The germline V gene has CDR1 LNHDA and CDR2 SQIVND (reference sequence). The germline V and J ends were trimmed by 5 bases and 3 bases, with 10 bases remaining between them. The CDR3 loop reads CASSPGVDTEAFF. CDR3 bases: TGTGCCAGTAGTCCGGGGGTGGACACTGAAGCTTTCTTT.

The rearrangement uses TRBV10-3 and TRBJ2-2, with a tentative D call TRBD2 (5 bases). The germline V gene encodes CDR1 ENHRY and CDR2 SYGVKD. Trimming removed 1 base at V and 4 bases at J, with 13 bases between. CDR3 length equals 16 residues. CDR3 sequence (DNA): TGTGCCATCAGTGAGTTTCGGGTTGAGGGCACCGGGGAGCTGTTTTTT. It specifies CAISEFRVEGTGELFF.

Points on this clone: Other DNA sequences within the sample encode an identical CDR3. V gene TRBV2 combines with J gene TRBJ2-7; no reliable D call. The CDR3 consists of 13 residues. Trimming shortened V by 6 bases and J by 0 bases, and 9 bases separated the two germline ends. Looked up from germline, CDR1 is SNHLY and CDR2 is FYNNEI. The CDR3 bases are TGTGCCAGCAGCCCCCGTGACTCCTACGAGCAGTACTTC. Translation: CASSPRDSYEQYF.

This clone was picked up one time. The chain joins TRBV15 to TRBJ2-5, with a possible D match to TRBD2 (6 bases). The germline V and J ends were trimmed by 3 bases and 2 bases, with 10 bases remaining between them. Germline V lookup: CDR1 LNHNV, CDR2 YYDKDF (reference sequence). CDR3 length: 14 residues. The CDR3 here is CATSRRTIQETQYF. The CDR3, as DNA: TGTGCCACCAGCAGGAGGACTATTCAAGAGACCCAGTACTTC.

DNA of the CDR3: TGCAGCGTTGATGACGGGACAGGGGGCGGTGGCTACACCTTC. It specifies CSVDDGTGGGGYTF. The V and J genes are TRBV29-1 and TRBJ1-2, with 12 bases that match TRBD1. Per the germline V gene, CDR1 is SQVTM and CDR2 is ANQGSEA. The CDR3 consists of 14 residues. Trimming at V came to 3 bases and at J to 7 bases, leaving 6 bases not matched to a gene.

The chain combines TRBV28 with TRBJ1-1; TRBD1 matches at 7 bases. CDR1 MDHEN and CDR2 SYDVKM come from the germline V gene. The trim removed 4 bases at V and 0 bases at J, leaving 11 bases unmatched. The CDR3 extends over 17 amino acids. The CDR3 protein is CASSSVGEGQMNTEAFF. Here the CDR3 DNA reads TGTGCCAGCAGTTCCGTTGGGGAGGGACAGATGAACACTGAAGCTTTCTTT.

As regards this clone: Within the sample, other DNA sequences also encode this same CDR3. The chain combines TRBV6-5 with TRBJ2-3; D is perhaps TRBD1 or TRBD2 (5 bases each). V lost 2 bases and J 0 bases, leaving 9 bases between the germline ends. The CDR3 runs to 15 residues. Germline loops: CDR1 MNHEY, CDR2 SVGAGI. The CDR3 is CASSYGGTSTDTQYF. The DNA of the CDR3 is TGTGCCAGCAGTTACGGGGGTACGAGCACAGATACGCAGTATTTT.

The CDR3 spells CAGSGGLGSYNEQFF. DNA of the CDR3: TGTGCCGGCTCAGGGGGCCTGGGCTCCTACAATGAGCAGTTCTTC. This chain links TRBV2 with TRBJ2-1, with TRBD1 identical over 8 bases. This CDR3 is built from 15 residues. V shed 11 bases and J 0 bases; nucleotides not matched to a gene: 9. Germline V gene lookup returns CDR1 SNHLY and CDR2 FYNNEI.

The genes are TRBV4-3 and TRBJ2-7; 10 positions match TRBD1. CDR1 and CDR2 from the germline V gene are LGHNA and YSLEER. Losses at the gene ends were 3 bases for V and 6 bases for J; bases not matched to a gene: 11. CDR3 length: 16 residues. CDR3 loop: CASSQGLGTGVSEQYF. CDR3 sequence (DNA): TGCGCCAGCAGCCAGGGGTTAGGGACAGGGGTATCCGAGCAGTACTTC.

Remarks on this clone: Distinct nucleotide sequences in the sample also encode this CDR3. The chain recombines TRBV7-9 with TRBJ2-3; D ambiguous. This CDR3 has 14 amino acids. The germline gives CDR1 SEHNR, CDR2 FQNEAQ (reference sequence). Between the trimmed V and J ends, which lost 2 bases and 1 base, there was a span of 7 bases. CDR3 sequence: CASSLSGGTDTQYF. The CDR3 nucleotides read TGTGCCAGCAGCTTATCCGGAGGCACAGATACGCAGTATTTT.